The next 28 T cell receptor beta chains were all read from a single sample in a study of graft-versus-host responses after intestinal transplantation. Here immunoSEQ multiplex PCR was the method, and the copy in TCRdb shows in-frame clones only, minus some. The table has about 88,000 clones, approximately 90% seen once. Which antigens these TCRs recognize remains unknown. The sequenced sample was unstimulated CD4+ T cells sorted from spleen or lymph node cells, obtained before transplant. The receptors originated from a human donor who was the organ donor for an intestinal transplant.

CDR3 protein: CASSLRGSGSPPETQYF. The CDR3 coding sequence is TGTGCCAGCAGTTTAAGGGGTAGCGGGAGCCCCCCAGAGACCCAGTACTTC. The V call is TRBV28, the J call TRBJ2-5; 9 nucleotides line up with TRBD2. The CDR3 sequence is 17 residues long. V shed 2 bases and J 4 bases; nucleotides not matched to a gene: 11. Looked up from germline, CDR1 is MDHEN and CDR2 is SYDVKM. The full variable domain, its missing parts supplied by reference TRBV28 and TRBJ2-5, is DVKVTQSSRYLVKRTGEKVFLECVQDMDHENMFWYRQDPGLGLRLIYFSYDVKMKEKGDIPEGYSVSREKKERFSLILESASTNQTSMYLCASSLRGSGSPPETQYFGPGTRLLVL.

J is TRBJ1-2 and V is TRBV2; 8 bases agree with TRBD1. The CDR3 contains 17 residues. Germline assignment: CDR1 SNHLY and CDR2 FYNNEI. Unmatched junction bases numbered 19, after V lost 7 bases and J lost 6 bases. CDR3 DNA: TGTGCCAGCACCGTCAGGGGGCGACCAGAGAAAGGGGATGGCTACACCTTC. Its protein is CASTVRGRPEKGDGYTF.

The V and J genes are TRBV29-1 and TRBJ1-2; D is undetermined. Germline CDR1 SQVTM, CDR2 ANQGSEA. The V end was cut by 2 bases, the J end by 10 bases, with 20 bases between. The CDR3 runs to 14 residues. Here the CDR3 reads CSVECNLWLEDYTF. The CDR3 DNA follows: TGCAGCGTTGAATGTAATTTATGGTTGGAGGACTACACCTTC.

The rearrangement joins TRBV5-8 to TRBJ1-1; no definite D call. The germline V gene has CDR1 SGHTS and CDR2 YDEGEE. Trimming removed 6 bases from V and 2 bases from J, with 17 bases in between. The CDR3 contains 15 residues. The CDR3 sequence: CASTQRGKPNTEAFF. Written as DNA, the CDR3 is TGTGCCAGCACCCAGCGCGGTAAGCCCAACACTGAAGCTTTCTTT.

The chain has TRBV6-5 and TRBJ1-1; tentatively, D is TRBD1 (6 bases). Per the germline V gene, CDR1 is MNHEY and CDR2 is SVGAGI. V lost 0 bases to trimming and J lost 5 bases, with 13 bases between them. The CDR3 spans 15 residues. The CDR3 loop reads CASSYSSQGLTEAFF. CDR3 coding DNA: TGTGCCAGCAGTTACTCGAGTCAGGGGTTGACTGAAGCTTTCTTT.

The CDR3 region is CASSSGQGPQYF. CDR3 DNA sequence: TGCGCCAGCAGCTCCGGACAGGGGCCGCAGTATTTT. The chain recombines TRBV5-1 with TRBJ2-3; 9 bases align to TRBD1. With 3 bases clipped from V and 10 bases from J, the junction kept 3 bases outside the gene matches. Germline V gene sequence: CDR1 SGHRS, CDR2 YFSETQ. The length of the CDR3 is 12 residues.

This chain's CDR3 is CASSTGFSVYNEQFF. In DNA, the CDR3 is TGTGCCAGCAGTACTGGTTTTAGCGTGTACAATGAGCAGTTCTTC. This sequence joins TRBV28 and TRBJ2-1; D is possibly TRBD2 (5 bases). The CDR3 is made up of 15 amino acids. V lost 5 bases and J lost 4, with 15 bases in between. Germline V lookup: CDR1 MDHEN, CDR2 SYDVKM.

The DNA of the CDR3 is TGCGCCAGCAGCTTCGGTGGACTAGCTCGCGAGCAGTACTTC. It encodes CASSFGGLAREQYF. The chain joins TRBV5-1 to TRBJ2-7; 8 nucleotides align to TRBD2. Germline values: CDR1 SGHRS, CDR2 YFSETQ. The CDR3 spans 14 residues. V was clipped by 2 bases and J by 6 bases; unmatched bases: 7.

The chain couples TRBV18 to TRBJ2-1; D unclear. Trimming cost V 5 bases and J 10 bases, with 15 bases left between them. The CDR3 is 13 residues long. The germline gives CDR1 KGHSH, CDR2 LQKENI. CDR3 sequence: CASSSVGAREQFF. DNA of the CDR3: TGTGCCAGCTCATCTGTCGGAGCACGCGAGCAGTTCTTC.

The chain has TRBV7-9 and TRBJ2-5, with 8 nucleotides matching TRBD1. CDR3 size: 14 residues. After removal of 4 bases from V and 4 bases from J, the junction contained 5 bases not matched to a gene. The V gene's germline CDR1 is SEHNR and CDR2 FQNEAQ (reference sequence). CDR3 nucleotides: TGTGCCAGCAGCTATTGGGACAGGCCAGAGACCCAGTACTTC. The encoded protein is CASSYWDRPETQYF.

This chain uses TRBV2 with TRBJ2-1; 11 bases agree with TRBD2. This CDR3 is built from 13 residues. V lost 0 bases, J lost 13 bases, and 2 bases stayed unmatched. Germline V CDR1 and CDR2: SNHLY, FYNNEI. CDR3: CASSEASGRVQFF. CDR3 bases: TGTGCCAGCAGTGAAGCTAGCGGGAGGGTCCAGTTCTTC.

V usage is TRBV6-1 and J usage is TRBJ2-7; D remains unclear. The CDR3 spans 15 residues. Per the germline V gene, CDR1 is MNHNS and CDR2 is SASEGT. Trimming took off 1 base at V and 1 base at J, with 11 bases between the two ends. The DNA of the CDR3 is TGTGCCAGCAGTGAAGACTATTCTTCTTCCTACGAGCAGTACTTC. Its translation is CASSEDYSSSYEQYF.

This chain connects TRBV30 to TRBJ2-5, with TRBD2 matching over 10 bases. The ends lost 1 base at V and 7 bases at J; junction bases unmatched: 12. There are 16 residues in the CDR3. The germline gives CDR1 GTSNPN, CDR2 SVGIG (reference sequence). CDR3 residues: CAWSARISGGSVTQYF. In DNA form, the CDR3 reads TGTGCCTGGAGTGCGAGGATTAGCGGGGGGTCCGTGACCCAGTACTTC.

This chain joins TRBV5-4 and TRBJ1-2; 8 positions match TRBD1. Trimming removed 0 bases from V and 4 bases from J; junction bases left unmatched: 5. The CDR3 has 15 amino acids. Per the germline V gene, CDR1 is SGHNT and CDR2 is YYREEE (reference sequence). The CDR3 loop is CASSLEPTGGYGYTF. In DNA form, the CDR3 reads TGTGCCAGCAGCTTGGAACCAACAGGGGGCTATGGCTACACCTTC.

The chain links TRBV9 to TRBJ1-6; 7 nucleotides match TRBD1. This CDR3 has 16 amino acids. Trimming took 4 bases from V and 10 from J; bases not matched to a gene: 14. In germline, CDR1 is SGDLS, CDR2 YYNGEE. This CDR3 reads CASSKYTGAPPSPLHF. CDR3 nucleotide sequence: TGTGCCAGCAGCAAATATACAGGGGCCCCTCCATCACCCCTCCACTTT.

This clone was recorded only once. This chain uses TRBV10-2 with TRBJ2-1; unclear D gene. The CDR3 covers 13 residues. V dropped 3 bases and J dropped 8 bases, with 11 bases sitting between them. Per the germline V gene, CDR1 is WSHSY and CDR2 is SAAADI. CDR3 in amino acids: CASSDVRFHEQFF. The CDR3 coding sequence is TGCGCCAGCAGTGACGTGCGTTTTCATGAGCAGTTCTTC.

The chain carries TRBV28 and TRBJ1-5, with D possibly matching TRBD1 (5 bases). The V gene's germline CDR1 is MDHEN and CDR2 SYDVKM. The CDR3 contains 15 residues. Trimming removed 3 bases from V and 4 bases from J, with 13 bases in between. Here the CDR3 reads CASSFAGALNQPQHF. The CDR3 bases are TGTGCCAGCAGTTTCGCTGGGGCCTTAAATCAGCCCCAGCATTTT.

This chain connects TRBV5-1 to TRBJ2-1, with 9 bases fitting TRBD2. The CDR3 sequence is 16 residues long. J was trimmed by 9 bases and V by 2 bases; bases with no gene match: 12. The germline V gene has CDR1 SGHRS and CDR2 YFSETQ. The DNA of the CDR3 is TGCGCCAGCAGCTTTCGGGTTAGCGGGAGAATGAGTGAGCAGTTCTTC. It yields the protein CASSFRVSGRMSEQFF. The full variable domain, with the rest looked up from reference TRBV5-1 and TRBJ2-1, is KAGVTQTPRYLIKTRGQQVTLSCSPISGHRSVSWYQQTPGQGLQFLFEYFSETQRNKGNFPGRFSGRQFSNSRSEMNVSTLELGDSALYLCASSFRVSGRMSEQFFGPGTRLTVL.

The rearrangement uses TRBV5-1 and TRBJ2-3, with TRBD1 as a possible D gene (6 bases). The CDR3 spans 14 residues. The V and J ends lost 1 base and 5 bases respectively, with 11 bases between them. Looked up from germline, CDR1 is SGHRS and CDR2 is YFSETQ. The DNA of the CDR3 is TGCGCCAGCAGCTTGCGGAGCAGGGGAGATACGCAGTATTTT. It encodes CASSLRSRGDTQYF. The full variable domain, rest sourced from reference TRBV5-1 and TRBJ2-3, is KAGVTQTPRYLIKTRGQQVTLSCSPISGHRSVSWYQQTPGQGLQFLFEYFSETQRNKGNFPGRFSGRQFSNSRSEMNVSTLELGDSALYLCASSLRSRGDTQYFGPGTRLTVL.

The chain's CDR3 is CASVRDRDTGELFF. Here the CDR3 DNA reads TGTGCCAGTGTTAGGGACAGGGACACCGGGGAGCTGTTTTTT. The J gene is TRBJ2-2, the V gene TRBV2; 9 bases match TRBD1. Germline V gene data show CDR1 as SNHLY and CDR2 as FYNNEI. The CDR3 sequence is 14 residues long. The V segment lost 9 bases and the J segment 3 bases; nucleotides outside the gene matches: 5.

V is TRBV28 and J is TRBJ1-2, with D possibly TRBD1 on 5 matching bases. The CDR3 is 15 amino acids. V was shortened by 4 bases and J by 2 bases, with 14 bases between the two germline ends. Germline V gives CDR1 MDHEN, CDR2 SYDVKM. The CDR3 sequence is CASSSSGGVNYGYTF. The CDR3 DNA follows: TGTGCCAGCAGTTCGTCCGGGGGGGTAAACTATGGCTACACCTTC.

This chain links TRBV11-3 with TRBJ1-1; D might be TRBD1 (6 bases). Deletions cut 1 base from V and 7 bases from J, with 13 bases between. The germline CDR1 and CDR2 sequences are SGHNT and YENEEA. There are 14 residues in the CDR3. CDR3: CASSLGEGEIEAFF. CDR3 DNA sequence: TGTGCCAGCAGCTTAGGGGAGGGGGAAATTGAAGCTTTCTTT.

V gene TRBV5-1 combines with J gene TRBJ2-4; 7 nucleotides line up with TRBD1. V shed 1 base and J 0 bases; nucleotides not matched to a gene: 13. Per the germline V gene, CDR1 is SGHRS and CDR2 is YFSETQ. The CDR3 is 19 residues long. The CDR3: CASSLFSGTAPLAKNIQYF. Written as DNA, the CDR3 is TGCGCCAGCAGCTTGTTTTCGGGGACAGCACCTCTAGCCAAAAACATTCAGTACTTC.

The genes are TRBV7-9 and TRBJ1-2; D remains ambiguous. Per the germline V gene, CDR1 is SEHNR and CDR2 is FQNEAQ (reference sequence). The V end lost 1 base, the J end lost 4 bases, and 19 bases lay between the germline ends. This CDR3 comprises 17 residues. The CDR3 spells CASSLVLSGLILYGYTF. The CDR3 bases are TGTGCCAGCAGCTTAGTTCTGTCAGGCCTTATTCTCTATGGCTACACCTTC.

The chain employs TRBV7-2 and TRBJ1-6; D is undetermined. The ends were cut back, 2 bases at V and 7 bases at J, with 6 bases in the middle. The CDR3 runs 13 residues. Germline lookup yields CDR1 SGHTA and CDR2 FQGNSA. The CDR3 DNA follows: TGTGCCAGCAGCTTATACTTGAATTCACCCCTCCACTTT. It encodes CASSLYLNSPLHF. Full variable domain (outside the CDR3, taken from reference TRBV7-2 and TRBJ1-6): GAGVSQSPSNKVTEKGKDVELRCDPISGHTALYWYRQSLGQGLEFLIYFQGNSAPDKSGLPSDRFSAERTGGSVSTLTIQRTQQEDSAVYLCASSLYLNSPLHFGNGTRLTVT.

This clone occurred once. This sequence joins TRBV15 and TRBJ1-5; D gene uncertain. Germline CDR1 is LNHNV and CDR2 is YYDKDF (reference sequence). Trimming took 5 bases from V and 3 from J, leaving 17 bases between them. The CDR3 totals 16 residues. CDR3: CATSSRAEAFNQPQHF. Here the CDR3 DNA reads TGTGCCACCAGCTCCCGAGCGGAGGCCTTCAATCAGCCCCAGCATTTT. Supplemented by reference TRBV15 and TRBJ1-5, the full variable domain reads DAMVIQNPRYQVTQFGKPVTLSCSQTLNHNVMYWYQQKSSQAPKLLFHYYDKDFNNEADTPDNFQSRRPNTSFCFLDIRSPGLGDTAMYLCATSSRAEAFNQPQHFGDGTRLSIL.

J is TRBJ1-1 and V is TRBV19; TRBD1 aligns across 7 bases. V shed 5 bases, J shed 5 bases, and the junction held 11 bases outside the gene matches. Germline V gives CDR1 LNHDA, CDR2 SQIVND (reference sequence). This CDR3 spans 15 amino acids. For the CDR3, the DNA is TGTGCCAGTAGTTTCAGACAGGGTAGGTGGACTGAAGCTTTCTTT. Its protein is CASSFRQGRWTEAFF.

The chain employs TRBV13 and TRBJ2-3, with D perhaps TRBD1 (5 bases). The assigned J gene may be wrong: the sequence end matches TRBJ1-5 better. Germline values: CDR1 PRHDT, CDR2 FYEKMQ (reference sequence). This CDR3 spans 16 amino acids. The CDR3 loop reads CASRGPREGSTDTQHF. In nucleotides, the CDR3 is TGTGCCAGCAGAGGGCCTAGGGAGGGGAGCACAGATACGCAGCATTTT.